This TCR beta chain emerged from a study of Graves' ophthalmopathy and Graves' hyperthyroidism. The V end lost 6 bases, the J end lost 1 base, and 18 bases lay between the germline ends. CDR1 is MNHNY and CDR2 is SVGAGI in the germline V gene (reference sequence). The CDR3 consists of 16 residues. In its sample, this clonotype was seen a few times. Hyperthyroidism in these 18- to 65-year-old patients was newly diagnosed, lasting under 2 months. Amplifying from RNA transcripts, the study obtained TCR beta CDR3 regions. HTBI-primed RT-PCR formed the first round, and a multiplex PCR formed the second. TCRdb redid the calling of the multiplex PCR reads with MiXCR, one entry per CDR3 protein. Of roughly 600,000 distinct CDR3 sequences listed, under 45% are singletons.

The source is an adult man with Graves' hyperthyroidism. The J gene is TRBJ1-1, the V gene TRBV6-6, with TRBD1 as a possible D gene (5 bases). Sequenced: peripheral blood or thyroid tissue (not recorded which). The CDR3 DNA follows: TGTGCCAGCAGCAAACTTTGGGGGTTAACGAACACTGAAGCTTTCTTT. It is translated as CASSKLWGLTNTEAFF.